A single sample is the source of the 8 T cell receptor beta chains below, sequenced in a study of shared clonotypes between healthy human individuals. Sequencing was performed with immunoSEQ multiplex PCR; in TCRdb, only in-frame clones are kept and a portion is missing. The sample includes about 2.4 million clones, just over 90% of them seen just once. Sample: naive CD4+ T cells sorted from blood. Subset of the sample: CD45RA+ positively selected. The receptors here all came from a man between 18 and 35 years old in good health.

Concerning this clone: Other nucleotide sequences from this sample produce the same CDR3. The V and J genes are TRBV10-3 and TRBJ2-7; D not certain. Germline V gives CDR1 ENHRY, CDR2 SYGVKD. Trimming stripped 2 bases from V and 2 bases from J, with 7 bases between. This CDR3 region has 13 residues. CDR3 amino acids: CAISEGGTYEQYF. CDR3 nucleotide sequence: TGTGCCATCAGTGAGGGCGGTACCTACGAGCAGTACTTC.

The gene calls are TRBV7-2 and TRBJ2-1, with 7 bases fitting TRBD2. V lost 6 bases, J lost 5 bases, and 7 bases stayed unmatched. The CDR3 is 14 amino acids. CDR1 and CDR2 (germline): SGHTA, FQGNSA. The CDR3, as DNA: TGTGCCAGCAGTCCAGGACTAGTGGACAATGAGCAGTTCTTC. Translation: CASSPGLVDNEQFF. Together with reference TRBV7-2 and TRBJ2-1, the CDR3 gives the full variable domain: GAGVSQSPSNKVTEKGKDVELRCDPISGHTALYWYRQSLGQGLEFLIYFQGNSAPDKSGLPSDRFSAERTGGSVSTLTIQRTQQEDSAVYLCASSPGLVDNEQFFGPGTRLTVL.

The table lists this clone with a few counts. CDR3 sequence reads: CACGQAEAFF. CDR3 coding DNA: TGTGCCTGTGGACAAGCTGAAGCTTTCTTT. The chain combines TRBV30 with TRBJ1-1; D perhaps matches TRBD1 (5 bases). The CDR3 length is 10 residues. CDR1 is GTSNPN, CDR2 SVGIG, per germline (reference sequence). Trimming took off 6 bases at V and 6 bases at J, with 8 bases between the two ends.

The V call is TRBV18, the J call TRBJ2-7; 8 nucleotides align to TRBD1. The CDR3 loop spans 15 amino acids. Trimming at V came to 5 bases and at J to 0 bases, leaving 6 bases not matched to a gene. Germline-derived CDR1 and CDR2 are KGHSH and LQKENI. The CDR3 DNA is TGTGCCAGCTCAACAGGGGGGAAGAGCTCCTACGAGCAGTACTTC. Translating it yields CASSTGGKSSYEQYF.

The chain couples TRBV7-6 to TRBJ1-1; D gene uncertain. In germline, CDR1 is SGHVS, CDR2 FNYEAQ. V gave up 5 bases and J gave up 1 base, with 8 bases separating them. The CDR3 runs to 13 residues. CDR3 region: CASSTPENTEAFF. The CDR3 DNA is TGTGCCAGCAGCACACCAGAGAACACTGAAGCTTTCTTT.

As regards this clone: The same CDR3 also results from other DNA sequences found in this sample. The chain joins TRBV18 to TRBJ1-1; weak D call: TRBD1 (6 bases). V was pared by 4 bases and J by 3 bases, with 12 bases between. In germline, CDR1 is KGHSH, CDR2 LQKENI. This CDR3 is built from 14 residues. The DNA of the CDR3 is TGTGCCAGCTCACTTTCTACAGGGTACACTGAAGCTTTCTTT. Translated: CASSLSTGYTEAFF.

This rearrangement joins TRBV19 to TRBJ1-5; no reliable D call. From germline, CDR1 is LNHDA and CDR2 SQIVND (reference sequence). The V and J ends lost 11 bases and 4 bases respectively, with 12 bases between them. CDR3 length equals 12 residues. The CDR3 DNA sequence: TGTGCCGTAGGGCGGTGGAATCAGCCCCAGCATTTT. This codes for CAVGRWNQPQHF.

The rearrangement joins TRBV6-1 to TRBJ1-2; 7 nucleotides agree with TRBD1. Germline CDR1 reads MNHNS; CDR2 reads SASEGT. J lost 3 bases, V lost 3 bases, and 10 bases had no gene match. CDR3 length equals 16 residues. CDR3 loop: CASSESMGQPHYGYTF. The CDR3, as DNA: TGTGCCAGCAGTGAGTCGATGGGACAGCCGCACTATGGCTACACCTTC.